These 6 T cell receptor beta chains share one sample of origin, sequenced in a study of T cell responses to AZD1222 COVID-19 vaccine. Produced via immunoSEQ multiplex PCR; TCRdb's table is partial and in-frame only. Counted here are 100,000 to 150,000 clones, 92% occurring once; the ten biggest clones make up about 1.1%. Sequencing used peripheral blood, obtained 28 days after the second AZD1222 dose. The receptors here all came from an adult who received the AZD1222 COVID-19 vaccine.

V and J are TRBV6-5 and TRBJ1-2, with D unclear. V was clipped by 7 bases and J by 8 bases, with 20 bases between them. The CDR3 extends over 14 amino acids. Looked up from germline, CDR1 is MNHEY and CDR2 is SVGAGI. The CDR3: CASMGRSLGEGYTF. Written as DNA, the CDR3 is TGTGCCAGCATGGGCAGGTCCCTTGGGGAAGGCTACACCTTC.

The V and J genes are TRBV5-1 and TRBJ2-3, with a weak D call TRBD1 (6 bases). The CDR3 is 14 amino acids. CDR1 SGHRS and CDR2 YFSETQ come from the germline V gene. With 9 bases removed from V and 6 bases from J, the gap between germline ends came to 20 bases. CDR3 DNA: TGCGCCACCAGACAGGCAGGGTTTGGGGATACGCAGTATTTT. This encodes CATRQAGFGDTQYF.

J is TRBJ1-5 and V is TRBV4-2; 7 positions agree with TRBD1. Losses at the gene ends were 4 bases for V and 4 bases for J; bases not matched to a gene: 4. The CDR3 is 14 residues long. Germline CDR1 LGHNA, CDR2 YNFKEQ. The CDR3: CASSLDRENQPQHF. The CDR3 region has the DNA TGTGCCAGCAGCCTCGACAGGGAAAATCAGCCCCAGCATTTT.

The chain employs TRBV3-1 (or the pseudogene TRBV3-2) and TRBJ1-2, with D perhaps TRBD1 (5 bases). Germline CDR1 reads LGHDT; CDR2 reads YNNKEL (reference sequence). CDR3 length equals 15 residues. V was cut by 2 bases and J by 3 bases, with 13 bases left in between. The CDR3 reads CASSQSVTDYYGYTF. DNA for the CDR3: TGTGCCAGCAGCCAATCCGTGACAGACTACTATGGCTACACCTTC.

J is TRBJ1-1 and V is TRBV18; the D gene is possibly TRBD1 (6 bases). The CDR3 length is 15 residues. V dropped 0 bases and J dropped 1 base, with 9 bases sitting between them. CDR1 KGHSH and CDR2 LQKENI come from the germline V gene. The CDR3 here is CASSPPSRGNTEAFF. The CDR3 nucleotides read TGTGCCAGCTCACCACCAAGCAGGGGGAACACTGAAGCTTTCTTT.

The CDR3, as DNA: TGTGCCAGTACCCCGGACAGAGAGAGTGGCTACACCTTC. This gives the protein CASTPDRESGYTF. The chain joins TRBV19 to TRBJ1-2, with D perhaps TRBD1 (6 bases). Germline V gene lookup returns CDR1 LNHDA and CDR2 SQIVND (reference sequence). This CDR3 comprises 13 residues. V gave up 7 bases and J gave up 7 bases, with 16 bases separating them.